This is a list of T cell receptor beta chains from one sample in a study of beta chain features in type 1 diabetes. The protocol was immunoSEQ multiplex PCR, while the TCRdb copy is restricted to in-frame clones and leaves out a portion. The table includes around 310,000 clones, roughly 14% detected once. Sequences were obtained from naive CD4+ T cells from blood. These receptors all stem from a woman between 18 and 30 years old with type 1 diabetes. The CDR3 runs from the conserved cysteine through the conserved F or W. A D gene is named only where the DNA matches it firmly. Expanded clones are given a class, and other clones once, few, many or no size at all.

d_call j_call v_call clone_size cdr3_aa cdr3_nt
TRBD1 TRBJ1-5 TRBV11-2 - CASSWGTGFNQPQHF TGTGCCAGCAGCTGGGGGACAGGGTTCAATCAGCCCCAGCATTTT
- TRBJ2-5 TRBV7-9 - CASHQPGLQKETQYF TGTGCCAGCCACCAACCGGGACTGCAAAAAGAGACCCAGTACTTC
- TRBJ2-7 TRBV20-1 few CSAKGGHEQYF TGCAGTGCCAAAGGAGGGCACGAGCAGTACTTC
- TRBJ2-1 TRBV5-1 few CASSLGASSYNEQFF TGCGCCAGCAGCTTGGGGGCGAGCTCCTACAATGAGCAGTTCTTC
- TRBJ1-5 TRBV27 - CASSFREYQPQHF TGTGCCAGCAGTTTTCGGGAATATCAGCCCCAGCATTTT
TRBD1 TRBJ1-5 TRBV19 - CASRKQGAGSNQPQHF TGTGCCAGTAGAAAACAGGGGGCGGGTAGCAATCAGCCCCAGCATTTT
TRBD1 TRBJ1-2 TRBV2 - CASSVDRGLGGYTF TGTGCCAGCAGTGTGGACAGGGGGCTGGGGGGCTACACCTTC
TRBD1 TRBJ1-1 TRBV5-4 - CASRSPDREGNTEAFF TGTGCCAGCAGGTCCCCGGACAGGGAGGGGAACACTGAAGCTTTCTTT
- TRBJ2-1 TRBV6-6 - CASSYRAGDYNEQFF TGTGCCAGCAGTTACAGGGCAGGGGACTACAATGAGCAGTTCTTC
TRBD1 TRBJ1-5 TRBV30 - CAWSVQGYQPQHF TGTGCCTGGAGTGTACAGGGGTACCAGCCCCAGCATTTT
TRBD2 TRBJ2-5 TRBV6-6 few CASRVREEEETQYF TGTGCCAGCAGGGTCCGGGAGGAGGAGGAGACCCAGTACTTC
- TRBJ2-5 TRBV30 few CAWSSGSQETQYF TGTGCCTGGAGCTCGGGGTCTCAAGAGACCCAGTACTTC
TRBD2 TRBJ2-7 TRBV7-9 few CASSLKVAGTGYYEQYF TGTGCCAGCAGCTTAAAAGTAGCGGGAACAGGGTACTACGAGCAGTACTTC
TRBD2 TRBJ2-1 TRBV11-2 few CASSLRREGLNEQFF TGTGCCAGCAGCTTACGACGGGAGGGCCTAAATGAGCAGTTCTTC
TRBD2 TRBJ2-5 TRBV5-1 few CASSRGRLAGVETQYF TGCGCCAGCAGCCGGGGTCGCCTAGCGGGAGTGGAGACCCAGTACTTC
TRBD1 TRBJ2-7 TRBV5-1 few CASSLDGTGVREQYF TGCGCCAGCAGCTTGGATGGGACAGGGGTGAGAGAGCAGTACTTC
TRBD1 TRBJ1-2 TRBV18 - CASSPRDRGLDGYTF TGTGCCAGCTCACCGCGGGACAGGGGTCTCGATGGCTACACCTTC
- TRBJ2-2 TRBV19 - CASSVGQNTGELFF TGTGCCAGTAGTGTGGGACAGAACACCGGGGAGCTGTTTTTT
TRBD2 TRBJ2-3 TRBV28 few CASSLGRLASTARTDTQYF TGTGCCAGCAGTTTGGGCAGACTAGCGAGTACCGCCCGCACAGATACGCAGTATTTT
- TRBJ1-2 TRBV6-5 few CASSWSQNYGYTF TGTGCCAGCAGTTGGAGCCAGAATTATGGCTACACCTTC
TRBD1 TRBJ2-1 TRBV29-1 few CSVHGTGVLHEQFF TGCAGCGTTCACGGGACAGGGGTGCTCCATGAGCAGTTCTTC
TRBD1 TRBJ2-1 TRBV19 few CASSSRDREGQEQFF TGTGCCAGTAGTAGCCGGGACAGGGAAGGCCAGGAGCAGTTCTTC
TRBD2 TRBJ2-3 TRBV7-9 - CASSPSGRATDTQYF TGTGCCAGCAGCCCTAGCGGGAGGGCGACAGATACGCAGTATTTT
TRBD2 TRBJ2-1 TRBV7-9 - CASSQRREAGAKNEQFF TGTGCCAGCAGCCAACGTAGGGAGGCGGGAGCGAAGAATGAGCAGTTCTTC